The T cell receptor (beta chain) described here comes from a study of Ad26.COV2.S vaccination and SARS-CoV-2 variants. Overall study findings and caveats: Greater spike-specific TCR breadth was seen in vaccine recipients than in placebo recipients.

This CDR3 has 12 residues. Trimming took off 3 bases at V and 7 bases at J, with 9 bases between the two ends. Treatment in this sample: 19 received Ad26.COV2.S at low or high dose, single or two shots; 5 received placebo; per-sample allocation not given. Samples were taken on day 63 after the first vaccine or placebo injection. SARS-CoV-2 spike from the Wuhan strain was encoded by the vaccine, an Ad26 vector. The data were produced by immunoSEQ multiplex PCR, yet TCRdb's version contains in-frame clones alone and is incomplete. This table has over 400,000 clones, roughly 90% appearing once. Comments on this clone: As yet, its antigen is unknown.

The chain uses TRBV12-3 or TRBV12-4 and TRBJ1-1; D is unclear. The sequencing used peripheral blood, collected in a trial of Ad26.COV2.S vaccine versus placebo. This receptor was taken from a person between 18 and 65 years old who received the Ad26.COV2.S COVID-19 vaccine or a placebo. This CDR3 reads CASSFGGIEAFF. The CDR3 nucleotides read TGTGCCAGCAGTTTTGGAGGGATTGAAGCTTTCTTT.